A selection of T cell receptor beta chains follows, all from one sample in a study of T cell responses to AZD1222 COVID-19 vaccine. Produced via immunoSEQ multiplex PCR; TCRdb's table is partial and in-frame only. The profile shows over 100,000 clones, about 80% of them singletons. The specimen was peripheral blood, collected on day 0 of AZD1222 vaccination. These receptors were obtained from an adult in good health. The CDR3 runs from the conserved cysteine through the conserved F or W. The D gene is left open where the match is weak. Clone size is given for some rows only: seen once, a few or many times, or a class if the clone is expanded.

j_gene	abundance	d_gene	v_gene	CDR3nt	CDR3aa
TRBJ1-1	.	.	TRBV6-5	TGTGCCAGCACCTTGGACGGTACCACTGAAGCTTTCTTT	CASTLDGTTEAFF
TRBJ2-7	.	.	TRBV10-3	TGTGCCACCGTGGGACTGGACTACGAGCAGTACTTC	CATVGLDYEQYF
TRBJ1-6	once	.	TRBV5-1	TGCGCCAGCAGCTGGGTCCCTCTTTCACCCCTCCACTTT	CASSWVPLSPLHF
TRBJ1-2	few	.	TRBV6-5	TGTGCCAGCAGTACCCCGCAGGGTTTAGGTGGCTACACCTTC	CASSTPQGLGGYTF
TRBJ2-7	.	TRBD1	TRBV6-2/TRBV6-3	TGTGCCAGCAGTCGGACAGGGGGCATCTACGAGCAGTACTTC	CASSRTGGIYEQYF
TRBJ1-5	medium-sized	TRBD1	TRBV19	TGTGCCAGTAGTCCAAACAGGGGGAATCAGCCCCAGCATTTT	CASSPNRGNQPQHF
TRBJ1-4	few	.	TRBV30	TGTGCAGCCACCGGGGGCGGTGAAAAACTGTTTTTT	CAATGGGEKLFF
TRBJ1-1	.	TRBD1	TRBV11-1	TGTGCCAGCAGTTACAGGGGATGGAACACTGAAGCTTTCTTT	CASSYRGWNTEAFF
TRBJ2-7	.	.	TRBV28	TGTGCCAGCCCCCTTGGGGGCTACGAGCAGTACTTC	CASPLGGYEQYF
TRBJ2-7	.	.	TRBV5-4	TGTGCCAGCAGCTTGAACAGCGCCTCCTCCTACGAGCAGTACTTC	CASSLNSASSYEQYF
TRBJ1-2	.	.	TRBV5-1	TGCGCCAGCAGCTTGGGTAGGATTAGGGACTATGGCTACACCTTC	CASSLGRIRDYGYTF
TRBJ2-3	.	.	TRBV9	TGTGCCAGCAGCGTAGATGGACAGAGCACAGATACGCAGTATTTT	CASSVDGQSTDTQYF
TRBJ2-5	.	TRBD1	TRBV28	TGTGCCAGCATGACAGGGGGACCGCAAGAGACCCAGTACTTC	CASMTGGPQETQYF
TRBJ1-1	.	.	TRBV12-3/TRBV12-4	TGTGCCAGCAGTGAACAGGGTAACACTGAAGCTTTCTTT	CASSEQGNTEAFF
TRBJ2-7	.	.	TRBV21-1	TGTGCCAGCAGCAAAGGGGCGGGCCACGAGCAGTACTTC	CASSKGAGHEQYF
TRBJ1-2	.	TRBD1	TRBV7-9	TGTGCCAGCAGCTTAGGATTCCCGGGACAGTTTAACTATGGCTACACCTTC	CASSLGFPGQFNYGYTF
TRBJ2-3	.	.	TRBV7-2	TGTGCCAGCAGCTTAGCAGGGGAGCTGGGAAGTACGCAGTATTTT	CASSLAGELGSTQYF
TRBJ2-7	once	TRBD1	TRBV7-8	TGTGCCAGCAGCTTAATCGGACAGGCCTACGAGCAGTACTTC	CASSLIGQAYEQYF
TRBJ2-5	.	.	TRBV5-8	TGTGCCAGCAACAGCTTAGCGGAAACTCGACAGGAGACCCAGTACTTC	CASNSLAETRQETQYF
TRBJ2-3	.	.	TRBV6-2/TRBV6-3	TGTGCCAGCAGTTACCTATTAGGAAGACTCGGAGGGTACACAGATACGCAGTATTTT	CASSYLLGRLGGYTDTQYF
TRBJ2-1	.	TRBD2	TRBV4-2	TGTGCCAGCAGCCAAGATCGGGGGCGGGGGGTTTCCTACAATGAGCAGTTCTTC	CASSQDRGRGVSYNEQFF
TRBJ2-1	.	TRBD1	TRBV19	TGTGCCAGTAGTATAGGGGGGACAGGACCCACCAATGAGCAGTTCTTC	CASSIGGTGPTNEQFF
TRBJ2-1	.	.	TRBV19	TGTGCCAGTAGTAGAACCACAGGTGCTGAGCAGTTCTTC	CASSRTTGAEQFF
TRBJ2-5	.	TRBD2	TRBV5-1	TGCGCCAGCAGCCCTTGGCAGGGAGGGGAGACCCAGTACTTC	CASSPWQGGETQYF
TRBJ1-5	.	TRBD1	TRBV7-6	TGTGCCAGCAGCCCCGGGACAGGGGTTAATCAGCCCCAGCATTTT	CASSPGTGVNQPQHF
TRBJ2-1	few	TRBD2	TRBV3-1/TRBV3-2	TGTGCCAGCACCCTTCTAGCGGGAGTAAATGAGCAGTTCTTC	CASTLLAGVNEQFF
TRBJ2-1	once	.	TRBV27	TGTGCCAGCAGTTTGCGGGGCCCCTACAATGAGCAGTTCTTC	CASSLRGPYNEQFF
TRBJ1-4	.	TRBD1	TRBV6-5	TGTGCCAGCAGTTACGGCCGGACAGGACCTGATGAAAAACTGTTTTTT	CASSYGRTGPDEKLFF
TRBJ1-5	.	.	TRBV6-5	TGTGCCAGCAGGCGGGGGGGATATAGCAATCAGCCCCAGCATTTT	CASRRGGYSNQPQHF
TRBJ2-2	.	.	TRBV5-8	TGTGCCAGCAGCGGAGACGCCCTAATGACGGGGGAGCTGTTTTTT	CASSGDALMTGELFF
TRBJ2-7	.	.	TRBV19	TGTGCCAGTACCCTCAGGGGGGGTAGCTCCTACGAGCAGTACTTC	CASTLRGGSSYEQYF
TRBJ2-6	few	.	TRBV18	TGTGCCAGCTCACCTGCTACTCGGACTGGGGCCAACGTCCTGACTTTC	CASSPATRTGANVLTF
TRBJ2-5	few	.	TRBV7-3	TGTGCCAGCAGCTTGCTAGGCGGGACCCAGTACTTC	CASSLLGGTQYF
TRBJ1-4	.	.	TRBV21-1	TGTGCCAGCAGCTCTGGCGGCGATTTTGCAACTAATGAAAAACTGTTTTTT	CASSSGGDFATNEKLFF
TRBJ1-5	.	TRBD1	TRBV2	TGTGCCAGCAGTGGACAGGGGCCAGGACAGCCCCAGCATTTT	CASSGQGPGQPQHF
TRBJ2-7	.	.	TRBV27	TGTGCCAGCAGTTTAGGCCCAAGTGCCTACGAGCAGTACTTC	CASSLGPSAYEQYF